This TCR beta chain was recorded in a study of beta chain features in type 1 diabetes. Deletions cut 5 bases from V and 0 bases from J, with 8 bases between. CDR3 size: 13 residues. Germline assignment: CDR1 SGHTA and CDR2 FQGNSA. The isolated RNA, all of it, was reverse transcribed, so expressed TCRB transcripts were what got sequenced. This table comes from immunoSEQ multiplex PCR, and its TCRdb copy is limited to in-frame clones, with some not included. There are just over 600,000 clones in the sample; 15% to 17% occur only once, and under 0.095% lies in the top ten. The genes are TRBV7-2 and TRBJ2-7; D gene ambiguous. The sequence was collected from a man between 18 and 29 years old in good health. Source material: naive CD4+ T cells from blood. The CDR3, as DNA: TGTGCCAGCAGCAGACATAGCTCCTACGAGCAGTACTTC. It yields the protein CASSRHSSYEQYF.